These 5 T cell receptor beta chains came from one sample sequenced in a study of blood T cell repertoires in COVID-19. Method: immunoSEQ multiplex PCR; TCRdb's copy keeps in-frame clones and lacks some. This table has 75,000 or so clones, approximately 80% appearing once. The source material was peripheral blood. These receptors came from a woman aged 70-85 years with acute or convalescent COVID-19.

This clone was found a few times. This chain connects TRBV28 to TRBJ2-3, with D hard to call. V was pared by 3 bases and J by 6 bases, with 7 bases between. The CDR3 totals 12 residues. Germline CDR1 and CDR2: MDHEN and SYDVKM. The CDR3 here is CASSFEVDTQYF. The CDR3, as DNA: TGTGCCAGCAGTTTTGAGGTCGATACGCAGTATTTT.

This clone was observed a handful of times. The chain links TRBV7-9 to TRBJ1-4, with D perhaps TRBD1 (5 bases). Germline assignment: CDR1 SEHNR and CDR2 FQNEAQ (reference sequence). Trimming shortened V by 6 bases and J by 2 bases, and 19 bases separated the two germline ends. The CDR3 is 17 residues long. The DNA of the CDR3 is TGTGCCAGCAGGCGCAGCCGCCTGGGGGGGACTAATGAAAAACTGTTTTTT. It is translated as CASRRSRLGGTNEKLFF.

The genes are TRBV19 and TRBJ1-2; 7 nucleotides match TRBD1. Germline CDR1 reads LNHDA; CDR2 reads SQIVND (reference sequence). The V and J ends lost 7 bases and 4 bases, in that order; junction bases with no gene match: 12. This CDR3 comprises 15 residues. The CDR3 reads CASKSTEGQFYGYTF. The CDR3 DNA reads as TGTGCCAGTAAGTCGACAGAGGGACAGTTCTATGGCTACACCTTC.

Only a few counts were recorded for this clone. The chain recombines TRBV6-5 with TRBJ1-2; no definite D call. The CDR3 has 13 residues. Trimming removed 4 bases at V and 8 bases at J, with 14 bases between. CDR1 and CDR2 from the germline V gene are MNHEY and SVGAGI. CDR3 coding DNA: TGTGCCAGCAGTTCCCACTCCTCGGGAGGCTACACCTTC. Residues: CASSSHSSGGYTF.

The chain joins TRBV19 to TRBJ1-6, with 9 bases lining up with TRBD1. V gave up 7 bases and J gave up 6 bases; unmatched junction bases: 10. CDR3 size: 16 residues. Germline V gene sequence: CDR1 LNHDA, CDR2 SQIVND (reference sequence). CDR3 amino acids: CASNRQGEDSNSPLHF. DNA of the CDR3: TGTGCCAGTAACAGACAGGGGGAAGATTCTAATTCACCCCTCCACTTT. Full variable domain (rest looked up from reference TRBV19 and TRBJ1-6): DGGITQSPKYLFRKEGQNVTLSCEQNLNHDAMYWYRQDPGQGLRLIYYSQIVNDFQKGDIAEGYSVSREKKESFPLTVTSAQKNPTAFYLCASNRQGEDSNSPLHFGNGTRLTVT.